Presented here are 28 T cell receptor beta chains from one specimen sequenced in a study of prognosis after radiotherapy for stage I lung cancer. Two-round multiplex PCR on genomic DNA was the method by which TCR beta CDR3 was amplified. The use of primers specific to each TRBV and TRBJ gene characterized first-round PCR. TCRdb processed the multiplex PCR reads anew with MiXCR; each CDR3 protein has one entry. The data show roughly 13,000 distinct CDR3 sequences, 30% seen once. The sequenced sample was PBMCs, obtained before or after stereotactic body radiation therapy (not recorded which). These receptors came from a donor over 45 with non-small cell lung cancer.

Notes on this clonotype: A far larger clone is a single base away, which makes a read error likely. CDR3 region: CASTLNRGWGARGSPLHF. CDR3 coding DNA: TGTGCCAGCACCCTCAATAGGGGATGGGGGGCGCGAGGATCACCCCTCCACTTT. The chain joins TRBV11-3 to TRBJ1-6, with D perhaps matching TRBD1 (6 bases). Germline V gene sequence: CDR1 SGHNT, CDR2 YENEEA. The CDR3 loop spans 18 amino acids. The V end was cut by 7 bases, the J end by 10 bases, with 29 bases between.

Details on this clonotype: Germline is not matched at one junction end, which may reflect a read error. The CDR3 loop is CASSYVGFSGRNGQFF. The CDR3 DNA is TGTGCCAGCAGTTATGTGGGGTTTAGCGGGAGGAATGGGCAGTTCTTC. The rearrangement links TRBV6-9 to TRBJ2-1, with 10 bases matching TRBD2. Per germline, CDR1 MNHGY and CDR2 SVAAGI. The CDR3 extends over 16 amino acids.

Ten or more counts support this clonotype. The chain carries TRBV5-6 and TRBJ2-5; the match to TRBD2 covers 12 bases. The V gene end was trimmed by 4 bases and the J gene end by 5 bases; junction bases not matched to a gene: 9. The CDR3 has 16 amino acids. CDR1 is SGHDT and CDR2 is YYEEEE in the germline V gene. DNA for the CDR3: TGTGCCAGCAGCACCCTTGGACTAGCGGGACGGGAGACCCAGTACTTC. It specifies CASSTLGLAGRETQYF.

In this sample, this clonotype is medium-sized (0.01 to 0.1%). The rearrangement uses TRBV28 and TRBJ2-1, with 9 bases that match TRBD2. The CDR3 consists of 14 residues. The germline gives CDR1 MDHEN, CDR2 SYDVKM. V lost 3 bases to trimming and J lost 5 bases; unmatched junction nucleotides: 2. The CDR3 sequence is CASSFASGDNEQFF. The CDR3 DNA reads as TGTGCCAGCAGTTTCGCTAGCGGGGACAATGAGCAGTTCTTC.

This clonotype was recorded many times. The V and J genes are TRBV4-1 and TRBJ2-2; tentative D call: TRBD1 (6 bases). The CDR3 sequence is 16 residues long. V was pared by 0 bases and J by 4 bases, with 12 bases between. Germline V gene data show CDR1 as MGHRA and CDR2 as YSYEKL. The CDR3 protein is CASSQEAGAITGELFF. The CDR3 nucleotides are TGCGCCAGCAGCCAAGAAGCAGGGGCGATCACCGGGGAGCTGTTTTTT.

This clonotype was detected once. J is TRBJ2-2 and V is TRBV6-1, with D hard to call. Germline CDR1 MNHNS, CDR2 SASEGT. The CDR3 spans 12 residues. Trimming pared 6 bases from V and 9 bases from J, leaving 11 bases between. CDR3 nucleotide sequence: TGTGCCAGCAGCTTCTATACCTGGGAGCTGTTTTTT. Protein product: CASSFYTWELFF.

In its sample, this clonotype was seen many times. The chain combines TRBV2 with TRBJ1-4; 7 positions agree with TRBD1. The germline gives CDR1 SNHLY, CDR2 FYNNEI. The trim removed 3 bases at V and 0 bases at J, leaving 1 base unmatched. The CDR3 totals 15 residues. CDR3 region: CASSEDRTTNEKLFF. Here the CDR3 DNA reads TGTGCCAGCAGTGAGGACAGGACAACTAATGAAAAACTGTTTTTT.

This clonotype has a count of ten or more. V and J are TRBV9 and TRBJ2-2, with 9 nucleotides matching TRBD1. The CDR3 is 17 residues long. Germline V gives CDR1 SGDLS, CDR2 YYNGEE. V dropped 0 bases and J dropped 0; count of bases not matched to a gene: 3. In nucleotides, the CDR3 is TGTGCCAGCAGCGTAGCTCGGACAGGGGCGAACACCGGGGAGCTGTTTTTT. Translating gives CASSVARTGANTGELFF.

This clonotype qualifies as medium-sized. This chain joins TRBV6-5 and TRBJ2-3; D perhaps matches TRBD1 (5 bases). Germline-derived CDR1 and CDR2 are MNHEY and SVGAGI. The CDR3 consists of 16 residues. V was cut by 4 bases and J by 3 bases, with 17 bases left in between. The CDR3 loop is CASSLLGGAGTDTQYF. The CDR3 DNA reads TGTGCCAGCAGTTTACTCGGTGGGGCAGGAACAGATACGCAGTATTTT.

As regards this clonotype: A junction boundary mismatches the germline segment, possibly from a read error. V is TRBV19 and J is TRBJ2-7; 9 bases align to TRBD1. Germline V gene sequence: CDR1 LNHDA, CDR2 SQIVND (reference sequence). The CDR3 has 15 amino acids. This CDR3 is CASRPSGTGKYEKYF. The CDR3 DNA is TGTGCCAGTAGGCCCTCGGGGACAGGGAAATACGAGAAGTACTTC.

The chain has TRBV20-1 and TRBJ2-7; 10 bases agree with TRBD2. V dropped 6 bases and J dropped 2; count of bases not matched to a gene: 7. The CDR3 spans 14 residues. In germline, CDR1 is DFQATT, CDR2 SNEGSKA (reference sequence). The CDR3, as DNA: TGCAGTGCGAAAACTAGCGGGGCGACCTACGAGCAGTACTTC. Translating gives CSAKTSGATYEQYF.

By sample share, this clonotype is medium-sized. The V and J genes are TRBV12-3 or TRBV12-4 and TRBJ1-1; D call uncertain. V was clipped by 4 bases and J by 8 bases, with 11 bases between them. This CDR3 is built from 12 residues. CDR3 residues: CASSWPYSEAFF. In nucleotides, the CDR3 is TGTGCCAGCAGTTGGCCTTACTCCGAAGCTTTCTTT.

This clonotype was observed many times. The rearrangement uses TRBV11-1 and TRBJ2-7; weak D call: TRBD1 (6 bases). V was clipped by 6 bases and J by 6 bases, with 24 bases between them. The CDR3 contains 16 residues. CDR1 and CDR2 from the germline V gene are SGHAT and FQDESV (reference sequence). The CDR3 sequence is CASRKSRGPGVGEQYF. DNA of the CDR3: TGTGCCAGCAGAAAGAGCAGGGGTCCGGGTGTGGGCGAGCAGTACTTC.

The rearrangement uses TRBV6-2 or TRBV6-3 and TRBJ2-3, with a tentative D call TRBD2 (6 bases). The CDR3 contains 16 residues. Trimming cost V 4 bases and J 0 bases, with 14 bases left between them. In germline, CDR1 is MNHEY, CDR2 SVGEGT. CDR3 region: CASSWGLRLSTDTQYF. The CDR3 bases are TGTGCCAGCAGTTGGGGACTCCGCCTCAGCACAGATACGCAGTATTTT.

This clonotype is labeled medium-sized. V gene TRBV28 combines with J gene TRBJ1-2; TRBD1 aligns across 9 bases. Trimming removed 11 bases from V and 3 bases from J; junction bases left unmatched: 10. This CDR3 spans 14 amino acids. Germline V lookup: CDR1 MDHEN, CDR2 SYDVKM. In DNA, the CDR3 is TGTGCCTCACAGGGGGCGGCGTGGTACTATGGCTACACCTTC. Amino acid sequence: CASQGAAWYYGYTF.

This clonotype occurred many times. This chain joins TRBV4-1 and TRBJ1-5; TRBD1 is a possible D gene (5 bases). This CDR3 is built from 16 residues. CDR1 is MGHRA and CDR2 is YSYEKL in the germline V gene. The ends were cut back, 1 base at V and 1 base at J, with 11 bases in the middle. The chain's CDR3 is CASSQGGGVSNQPQHF. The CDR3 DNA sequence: TGCGCCAGCAGCCAAGGAGGAGGGGTGAGCAATCAGCCCCAGCATTTT.

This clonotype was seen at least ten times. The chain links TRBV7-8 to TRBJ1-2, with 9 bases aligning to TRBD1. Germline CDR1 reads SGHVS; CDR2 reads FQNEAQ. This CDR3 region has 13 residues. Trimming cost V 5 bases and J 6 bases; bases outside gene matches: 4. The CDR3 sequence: CASSPGTGHGYTF. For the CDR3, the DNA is TGTGCCAGCAGCCCCGGGACAGGGCATGGCTACACCTTC.

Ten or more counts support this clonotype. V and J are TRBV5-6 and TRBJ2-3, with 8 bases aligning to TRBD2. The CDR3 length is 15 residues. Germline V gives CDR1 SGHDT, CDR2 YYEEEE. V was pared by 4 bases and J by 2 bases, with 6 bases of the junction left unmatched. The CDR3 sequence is CASSIPSGPTDTQYF. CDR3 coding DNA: TGTGCCAGCAGCATCCCTAGCGGGCCCACAGATACGCAGTATTTT.

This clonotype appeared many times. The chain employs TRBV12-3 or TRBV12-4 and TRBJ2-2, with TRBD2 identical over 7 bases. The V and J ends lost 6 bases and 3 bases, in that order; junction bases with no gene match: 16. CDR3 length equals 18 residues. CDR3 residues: CASSPGGGGSPDTGELFF. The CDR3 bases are TGTGCCAGCAGCCCTGGGGGGGGGGGTAGTCCCGACACCGGGGAGCTGTTTTTT.

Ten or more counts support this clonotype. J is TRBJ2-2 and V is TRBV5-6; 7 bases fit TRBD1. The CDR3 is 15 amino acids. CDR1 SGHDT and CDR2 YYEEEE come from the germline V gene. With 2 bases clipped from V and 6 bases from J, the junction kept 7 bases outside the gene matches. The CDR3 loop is CASSLLTGKAGELFF. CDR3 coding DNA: TGTGCCAGCAGCTTATTGACAGGGAAGGCCGGGGAGCTGTTTTTT.

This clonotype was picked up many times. The CDR3 region is CASSLGDISGYTF. The CDR3 nucleotides read TGTGCCAGCAGCTTGGGGGACATTAGTGGCTACACCTTC. The chain links TRBV5-6 to TRBJ1-2; weak D call: TRBD1 (6 bases). The CDR3 loop spans 13 amino acids. Trimming took off 0 bases at V and 7 bases at J, with 10 bases between the two ends. Germline-derived CDR1 and CDR2 are SGHDT and YYEEEE.

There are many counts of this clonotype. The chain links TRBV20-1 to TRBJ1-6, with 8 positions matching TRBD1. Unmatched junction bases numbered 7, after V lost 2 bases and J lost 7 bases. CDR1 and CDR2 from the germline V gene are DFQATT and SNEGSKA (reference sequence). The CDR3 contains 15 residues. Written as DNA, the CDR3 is TGCAGTGCTAGAACCTCGACAGGGGACAATTCACCCCTCCACTTT. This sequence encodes CSARTSTGDNSPLHF.

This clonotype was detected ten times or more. The CDR3 protein is CASSLTGDSNQPQHF. DNA for the CDR3: TGTGCCAGCAGTTTGACAGGGGATAGCAATCAGCCCCAGCATTTT. This chain links TRBV11-2 with TRBJ1-5, with 8 bases aligning to TRBD1. Germline CDR1 and CDR2: SGHAT and FQNNGV. CDR3 size: 15 residues. With V trimmed by 6 bases and J by 0 bases, 4 bases remained unmatched.

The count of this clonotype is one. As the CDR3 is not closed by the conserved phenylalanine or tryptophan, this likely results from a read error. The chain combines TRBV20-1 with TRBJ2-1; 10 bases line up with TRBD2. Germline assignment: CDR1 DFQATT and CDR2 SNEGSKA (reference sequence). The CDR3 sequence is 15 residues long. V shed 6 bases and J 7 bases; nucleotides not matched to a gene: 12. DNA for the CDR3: TGCAGTGCCCCTTCCGGGACTAGCGAGACGAATGAGCAGTTCCTC. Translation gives CSAPSGTSETNEQFL.

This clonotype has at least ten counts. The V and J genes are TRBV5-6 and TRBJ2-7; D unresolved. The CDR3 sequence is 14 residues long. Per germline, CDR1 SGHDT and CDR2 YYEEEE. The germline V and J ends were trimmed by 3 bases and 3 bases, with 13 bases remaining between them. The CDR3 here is CASSSLLNLYEQYF. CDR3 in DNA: TGTGCCAGCAGCTCCCTATTGAACCTCTACGAGCAGTACTTC.

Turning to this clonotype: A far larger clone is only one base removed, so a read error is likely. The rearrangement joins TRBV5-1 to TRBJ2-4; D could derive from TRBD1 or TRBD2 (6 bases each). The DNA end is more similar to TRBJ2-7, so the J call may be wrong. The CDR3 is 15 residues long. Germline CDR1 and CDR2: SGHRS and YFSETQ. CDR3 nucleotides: TGCGCCAGCAGCTTGGGCGGGACAAGGGGCTACGAGCAGTACTTC. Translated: CASSLGGTRGYEQYF.

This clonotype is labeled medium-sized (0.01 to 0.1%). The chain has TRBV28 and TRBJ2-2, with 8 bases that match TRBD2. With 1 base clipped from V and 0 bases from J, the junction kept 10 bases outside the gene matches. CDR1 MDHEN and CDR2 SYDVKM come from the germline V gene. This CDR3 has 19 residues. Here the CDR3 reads CASSLLAGTHRANTGELFF. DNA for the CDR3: TGTGCCAGCAGTTTATTAGCGGGGACACACCGAGCGAACACCGGGGAGCTGTTTTTT.

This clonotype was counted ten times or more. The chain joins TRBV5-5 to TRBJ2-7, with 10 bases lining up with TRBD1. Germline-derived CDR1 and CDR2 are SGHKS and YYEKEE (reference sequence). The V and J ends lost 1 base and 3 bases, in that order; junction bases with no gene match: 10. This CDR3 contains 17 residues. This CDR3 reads CASSLRQGASQGYEQYF. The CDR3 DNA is TGTGCCAGCAGCTTGAGACAGGGGGCCTCTCAAGGCTACGAGCAGTACTTC.